This T cell receptor beta chain is from a study of T cell changes during pregnancy in multiple sclerosis. Deletions cut 7 bases from V and 5 bases from J, with 11 bases between. This CDR3 is built from 12 residues. The germline V gene encodes CDR1 MDHEN and CDR2 SYDVKM. Assay: immunoSEQ multiplex PCR; the TCRdb copy retains only in-frame clones and omits some. The sample holds 85,000 to 130,000 clones; around 92% are singletons and the top ten take 0.7% to 0.9%. The chain has TRBV28 and TRBJ1-2; no reliable D call. The receptor was isolated from a female donor with multiple sclerosis, enrolled in a pregnancy study. The sequencing used peripheral blood, collected before pregnancy. CDR3 amino acids: CASTSGQYGYTF. CDR3 nucleotides: TGTGCCAGCACTTCTGGCCAGTATGGCTACACCTTC.